The 30 T cell receptor beta chains presented below share a single source sample, sequenced in a study of cytomegalovirus exposure and HLA in healthy donors. PCR employed 60 Vbeta and 13 Jbeta primers. Some clones are missing from TCRdb's copy, which holds only in-frame ones; the method was immunoSEQ multiplex PCR. The sample gives some 140,000 clones, 65% to 85% of which show up once; 4.5% to 7% is in the top ten. The material sequenced was PBMCs. The origin of the receptors is a woman aged 40 to 50 in good health and CMV-seropositive.

This sequence joins TRBV2 and TRBJ2-1, with D perhaps TRBD2 (6 bases). The CDR3 runs 19 residues. Germline CDR1 reads SNHLY; CDR2 reads FYNNEI. Trimming removed 5 bases from V and 7 bases from J, with 30 bases in between. The CDR3 loop is CASSFSLLLAIGTRNEQFF. The CDR3 coding sequence is TGTGCCAGCAGTTTCTCCCTCCTCCTAGCGATAGGTACTCGGAATGAGCAGTTCTTC.

This chain uses TRBV28 with TRBJ1-5, with D possibly matching TRBD1 (5 bases). The CDR3 totals 13 residues. From germline, CDR1 is MDHEN and CDR2 SYDVKM. Trimming left V 10 bases short and J 4 bases short, with 14 bases between. The CDR3 nucleotides are TGTGCCATCCACGGGACTTGGAATCAGCCCCAGCATTTT. This gives the protein CAIHGTWNQPQHF. The variable domain in full, with the rest retrieved from reference TRBV28 and TRBJ1-5, is DVKVTQSSRYLVKRTGEKVFLECVQDMDHENMFWYRQDPGLGLRLIYFSYDVKMKEKGDIPEGYSVSREKKERFSLILESASTNQTSMYLCAIHGTWNQPQHFGDGTRLSIL.

This clone was picked up a small number of times. This chain connects TRBV6-1 to TRBJ1-4; D is uncertain. Germline V gene lookup returns CDR1 MNHNS and CDR2 SASEGT. V lost 7 bases and J 0 bases, leaving 9 bases between the germline ends. The CDR3 consists of 14 residues. For the CDR3, the DNA is TGTGCCAGCAATTACGGGGCAACTAATGAAAAACTGTTTTTT. Its translation: CASNYGATNEKLFF.

This clone has just one count. CDR3 loop: CASSLLAGGNYEQYF. CDR3 bases: TGTGCCAGCAGCCTTCTAGCGGGAGGAAATTACGAGCAGTACTTC. V is TRBV2 and J is TRBJ2-7; 11 positions match TRBD2. Germline CDR1 reads SNHLY; CDR2 reads FYNNEI. Trimming cost V 6 bases and J 4 bases; bases outside gene matches: 8. There are 15 residues in the CDR3.

The CDR3 loop is CASSQTQGGETQYF. The DNA of the CDR3 is TGTGCCAGCAGCCAGACACAGGGAGGGGAGACCCAGTACTTC. The chain employs TRBV7-9 and TRBJ2-5; the D gene is possibly TRBD2 (7 bases). There are 14 residues in the CDR3. CDR1 and CDR2 from the germline V gene are SEHNR and FQNEAQ (reference sequence). Trimming pared 5 bases from V and 5 bases from J, leaving 15 bases between.

The chain has TRBV28 and TRBJ1-4, with 7 nucleotides matching TRBD1. There are 12 residues in the CDR3. Looked up from germline, CDR1 is MDHEN and CDR2 is SYDVKM. V trimming: 7 bases; J trimming: 8 bases; junction bases outside the gene matches: 4. CDR3 sequence: CASNLQGEKLFF. The CDR3 nucleotides read TGTGCCAGCAACTTACAGGGGGAAAAACTGTTTTTT. The variable domain in full, completed from reference TRBV28 and TRBJ1-4, reads DVKVTQSSRYLVKRTGEKVFLECVQDMDHENMFWYRQDPGLGLRLIYFSYDVKMKEKGDIPEGYSVSREKKERFSLILESASTNQTSMYLCASNLQGEKLFFGSGTQLSVL.

The chain employs TRBV18 and TRBJ1-1; D gene uncertain. V was shortened by 2 bases and J by 3 bases, with 10 bases between the two germline ends. The CDR3 has 14 residues. Germline CDR1 KGHSH, CDR2 LQKENI. CDR3 sequence reads: CASSPESGYTEAFF. CDR3 in DNA: TGTGCCAGCTCACCAGAAAGCGGTTACACTGAAGCTTTCTTT.

DNA for the CDR3: TGCGCCAGCAGCAGAGGACTAGCGGGAACCCAAGAGACCCAGTACTTC. Translated: CASSRGLAGTQETQYF. This chain connects TRBV5-1 to TRBJ2-5, with 12 bases that match TRBD2. The germline V gene has CDR1 SGHRS and CDR2 YFSETQ. With V trimmed by 4 bases and J by 1 base, 5 bases remained unmatched. The CDR3 loop spans 16 amino acids.

This clone was picked up one time. The rearrangement joins TRBV10-1 to TRBJ1-1; D is perhaps TRBD1 (6 bases). Germline CDR1 reads WNHNN; CDR2 reads SYGVQD (reference sequence). CDR3 length: 13 residues. With 2 bases removed from V and 3 bases from J, the gap between germline ends came to 7 bases. This chain's CDR3 is CASSEHRDTEAFF. The CDR3 region has the DNA TGCGCCAGCAGTGAGCACAGGGACACTGAAGCTTTCTTT.

The rearrangement joins TRBV19 to TRBJ1-1; D gene unclear. From germline, CDR1 is LNHDA and CDR2 SQIVND (reference sequence). V lost 5 bases to trimming and J lost 1 base, with 8 bases between them. This CDR3 region has 13 residues. The CDR3 nucleotides read TGTGCCAGTAGTGTAACAAGGAACACTGAAGCTTTCTTT. Encoded protein: CASSVTRNTEAFF. The full variable domain, its missing parts supplied by reference TRBV19 and TRBJ1-1, is DGGITQSPKYLFRKEGQNVTLSCEQNLNHDAMYWYRQDPGQGLRLIYYSQIVNDFQKGDIAEGYSVSREKKESFPLTVTSAQKNPTAFYLCASSVTRNTEAFFGQGTRLTVV.

Concerning this clone itself: At one end the junction does not follow the germline gene, possibly because of a read error. The J gene is TRBJ1-5, the V gene TRBV5-4; 8 bases line up with TRBD1. CDR1 SGHNT and CDR2 YYREEE come from the germline V gene (reference sequence). The CDR3 contains 13 residues. CDR3 sequence reads: CASSQGANQPQHF. Written as DNA, the CDR3 is TGTGCCAGCAGTCAGGGGGCCAATCAACCCCAGCATTTT.

V usage is TRBV2 and J usage is TRBJ1-1; 8 positions match TRBD1. This CDR3 comprises 15 residues. CDR1 and CDR2 from the germline V gene are SNHLY and FYNNEI. With V trimmed by 7 bases and J by 5 bases, 12 bases remained unmatched. CDR3 residues: CASIQLGQGLTEAFF. The CDR3 nucleotides are TGTGCCAGCATCCAACTAGGACAGGGACTGACTGAAGCTTTCTTT.

This chain uses TRBV15 with TRBJ2-5; D is undetermined. The assigned J gene may be wrong: the sequence end matches TRBJ2-7 better. The germline V gene encodes CDR1 LNHNV and CDR2 YYDKDF (reference sequence). The CDR3 has 15 amino acids. Here the CDR3 DNA reads TGTGCCACCAGCAGAGCGGTTGTAGAATCCTACGAGCAGTACTTC. This sequence encodes CATSRAVVESYEQYF.

J is TRBJ2-2 and V is TRBV18; D possibly corresponds to TRBD2 (6 bases). Germline CDR1 is KGHSH and CDR2 is LQKENI. The CDR3 has 17 amino acids. Between the trimmed V and J ends, which lost 4 bases and 7 bases, there was a span of 22 bases. Written as DNA, the CDR3 is TGTGCCAGCTCACGCTCCCCCGGCGGGACCCTCGGCGGGGAGCTGTTTTTT. It codes for CASSRSPGGTLGGELFF. The variable domain in full, with the rest retrieved from reference TRBV18 and TRBJ2-2, is NAGVMQNPRHLVRRRGQEARLRCSPMKGHSHVYWYRQLPEEGLKFMVYLQKENIIDESGMPKERFSAEFPKEGPSILRIQQVVRGDSAAYFCASSRSPGGTLGGELFFGEGSRLTVL.

This chain joins TRBV30 and TRBJ1-1, with D unresolved. The CDR3 contains 17 residues. The germline gives CDR1 GTSNPN, CDR2 SVGIG (reference sequence). V was pared by 5 bases and J by 4 bases, with 26 bases between. The CDR3 DNA follows: TGTGCCTGGGGCGGGTTAGGGCCCTGGGAAGACCGCACTGAAGCTTTCTTT. This encodes CAWGGLGPWEDRTEAFF. The full variable domain, its missing parts supplied by reference TRBV30 and TRBJ1-1, is SQTIHQWPATLVQPVGSPLSLECTVEGTSNPNLYWYRQAAGRGLQLLFYSVGIGQISSEVPQNLSASRPQDRQFILSSKKLLLSDSGFYLCAWGGLGPWEDRTEAFFGQGTRLTVV.

The J gene is TRBJ2-5, the V gene TRBV7-3; 10 positions match TRBD2. CDR1 is SGHTA and CDR2 is FQGTGA in the germline V gene. The CDR3 runs 17 residues. The V segment lost 3 bases and the J segment 5 bases; nucleotides outside the gene matches: 12. CDR3 in amino acids: CASSLGFLAGAAETQYF. In DNA form, the CDR3 reads TGTGCCAGCAGCTTGGGTTTTCTAGCGGGAGCAGCGGAGACCCAGTACTTC.

V is TRBV25-1 and J is TRBJ1-2; TRBD1 matches at 7 bases. Germline CDR1 and CDR2: MGHDK and SYGVNS. The CDR3 totals 12 residues. Trimming at V came to 7 bases and at J to 4 bases, leaving 3 bases not matched to a gene. CDR3 in amino acids: CASNHRGYGYTF. The CDR3 DNA sequence: TGTGCCAGCAACCACAGGGGCTATGGCTACACCTTC.

V usage is TRBV10-2 and J usage is TRBJ2-1, with a weak D call TRBD2 (5 bases). Between the trimmed V and J ends, which lost 6 bases and 0 bases, there was a span of 15 bases. Germline CDR1 reads WSHSY; CDR2 reads SAAADI. There are 16 residues in the CDR3. CDR3 in DNA: TGCGCCAGCAGCCCTGTAGCGTACGCCTCCTACAATGAGCAGTTCTTC. As protein: CASSPVAYASYNEQFF.

This chain connects TRBV9 to TRBJ2-5; 7 nucleotides line up with TRBD2. The CDR3 is 13 amino acids. Per germline, CDR1 SGDLS and CDR2 YYNGEE. V dropped 2 bases and J dropped 3; count of bases not matched to a gene: 1. Written as DNA, the CDR3 is TGTGCCAGCAGCGTGGGGGGGGAAGAGACCCAGTACTTC. Translation gives CASSVGGEETQYF. Full variable domain (missing parts from reference TRBV9 and TRBJ2-5): DSGVTQTPKHLITATGQRVTLRCSPRSGDLSVYWYQQSLDQGLQFLIQYYNGEERAKGNILERFSAQQFPDLHSELNLSSLELGDSALYFCASSVGGEETQYFGPGTRLLVL.

This rearrangement joins TRBV15 to TRBJ2-7; TRBD2 matches at 10 bases. Germline V gene data show CDR1 as LNHNV and CDR2 as YYDKDF (reference sequence). The CDR3 extends over 20 amino acids. The trim removed 2 bases at V and 0 bases at J, leaving 16 bases unmatched. The CDR3 bases are TGTGCCACCAGCAGAAGGGCGAGGGCAGCGGGAGGGCCCCACTCCTACGAGCAGTACTTC. Translation gives CATSRRARAAGGPHSYEQYF.

The rearrangement joins TRBV5-1 to TRBJ2-7; TRBD1 matches at 9 bases. After removal of 3 bases from V and 7 bases from J, the junction contained 8 bases not matched to a gene. Germline V gives CDR1 SGHRS, CDR2 YFSETQ. CDR3 size: 14 residues. CDR3 nucleotides: TGCGCCAGCAGCTGGGGGGACAGGGCGTGGGAGCAGTACTTC. Residues: CASSWGDRAWEQYF.

This clone has a handful of counts. The chain combines TRBV4-2 with TRBJ2-7, with TRBD2 matching 7 bases. There are 16 residues in the CDR3. Germline CDR1 reads LGHNA; CDR2 reads YNFKEQ. Losses at the gene ends were 5 bases for V and 0 bases for J; bases not matched to a gene: 10. CDR3 DNA sequence: TGTGCCAGCAGCTTGGTAAGCGGGACCCACTCCTACGAGCAGTACTTC. This codes for CASSLVSGTHSYEQYF.

This clone was detected a few times. V usage is TRBV9 and J usage is TRBJ2-5, with 8 nucleotides matching TRBD2. The J call is in doubt because the DNA end fits TRBJ2-7 better. This CDR3 region has 16 residues. The germline CDR1 and CDR2 sequences are SGDLS and YYNGEE. CDR3 nucleotides: TGTGCCAGCACACCCTCAGCGGGGGCGAGCTCCTACGAGCAGTACTTC. It codes for CASTPSAGASSYEQYF.

The rearrangement links TRBV5-1 to TRBJ2-3; 7 nucleotides match TRBD2. The CDR3 consists of 16 residues. V lost 1 base and J lost 0; bases outside the gene matches: 5. Germline assignment: CDR1 SGHRS and CDR2 YFSETQ. This CDR3 reads CASSLPPSGSTDTQYF. The CDR3, as DNA: TGCGCCAGCAGCTTGCCTCCTAGCGGAAGCACAGATACGCAGTATTTT.

The V and J genes are TRBV27 and TRBJ1-2, with D maybe TRBD1 (5 bases). V was pared by 2 bases and J by 4 bases, with 8 bases between. Germline CDR1 reads MNHEY; CDR2 reads SMNVEV (reference sequence). This CDR3 comprises 13 residues. CDR3 amino acids: CASSLVGGYGYTF. CDR3 DNA: TGTGCCAGCAGTTTAGTGGGGGGCTATGGCTACACCTTC.

V and J are TRBV27 and TRBJ2-1, with TRBD2 as a possible D gene (6 bases). CDR1 and CDR2 (germline): MNHEY, SMNVEV (reference sequence). The CDR3 has 15 amino acids. The ends were cut back, 6 bases at V and 9 bases at J, with 21 bases in the middle. For the CDR3, the DNA is TGTGCCAGCAGACGTACGCCGGGGGTTTCAGGTGAGCAGTTCTTC. Translating gives CASRRTPGVSGEQFF.

The genes are TRBV28 and TRBJ2-7, with D maybe TRBD1 (5 bases). The CDR3 is 13 amino acids. Looked up from germline, CDR1 is MDHEN and CDR2 is SYDVKM. Trimming removed 5 bases at V and 0 bases at J, with 8 bases between. Here the CDR3 DNA reads TGTGCCAGCAGTCGGACATCCTCCTACGAGCAGTACTTC. Amino acids: CASSRTSSYEQYF.

The chain carries TRBV5-4 and TRBJ2-5; TRBD1 matches at 7 bases. Germline V lookup: CDR1 SGHNT, CDR2 YYREEE (reference sequence). This CDR3 has 14 residues. The J segment lost 0 bases and the V segment lost 3 bases, leaving 2 bases of the junction unmatched. The CDR3 DNA is TGTGCCAGCAGCTCGGGACAGAACCAAGAGACCCAGTACTTC. It yields the protein CASSSGQNQETQYF.

The CDR3 DNA reads TGTGCCTGGAGTGTAGGAAGAACGAGCGGGAGAACAGATACGCAGTATTTT. Translating gives CAWSVGRTSGRTDTQYF. The V gene is TRBV30, the J gene TRBJ2-3; 8 bases match TRBD2. The junction had 11 bases not matched to a gene; V was cut back by 0 bases and J by 3 bases. The CDR3 is 17 amino acids. Germline V CDR1 and CDR2: GTSNPN, SVGIG (reference sequence).

V and J are TRBV5-6 and TRBJ1-1, with D unclear. CDR1 and CDR2 from the germline V gene are SGHDT and YYEEEE. Trimming stripped 3 bases from V and 1 base from J, with 10 bases between. The CDR3 loop spans 14 amino acids. The CDR3 DNA reads TGTGCCAGCAGCTCCTGGACTGAGAACACTGAAGCTTTCTTT. Protein product: CASSSWTENTEAFF.